This T cell receptor beta chain was found in a study of blood T cell repertoires in COVID-19. Looking at the study overall: COVID-19 samples collected from the United States, Italy and Spain covered acute and convalescent phases.

Those enrolled in Seattle joined during active infection and were followed longitudinally afterward. There are many counts of this clone. Method: immunoSEQ multiplex PCR; TCRdb's copy keeps in-frame clones and lacks some. In the table there are fewer than 200,000 clones, around four fifths of which are singletons. This clonotype was obtained from a woman aged 70-85 years with COVID-19, enrolled during active disease. What was sequenced was peripheral blood.

CDR3 protein: CASSLGQGMNKLFF. The CDR3 region has the DNA TGCGCCAGCAGCTTGGGGCAGGGTATGAACAAACTGTTTTTT. The gene calls are TRBV5-1 and TRBJ1-4, with D tentatively TRBD1 (5 bases). The CDR3 runs to 14 residues. V was pared by 0 bases and J by 11 bases, with 14 bases between. Germline values: CDR1 SGHRS, CDR2 YFSETQ.